These 20 T cell receptor beta chains originate from one sample sequenced in a study of early T cells in non-severe SARS-CoV-2 infection. TCRdb processed the 5' RACE reads anew with MiXCR; each CDR3 protein has one entry. The table lists around 46,000 distinct CDR3 sequences, over 5% of them singletons. The sample taken for sequencing was whole blood. The receptors derive from an adult who was a healthcare worker with PCR-confirmed SARS-CoV-2 infection or an uninfected control (not recorded which).

This clonotype occurred many times. The V gene is TRBV29-1, the J gene TRBJ2-1; 12 bases agree with TRBD2. Germline assignment: CDR1 SQVTM and CDR2 ANQGSEA. The CDR3 is 18 residues long. Trimming took 1 base from V and 6 from J; bases not matched to a gene: 13. In nucleotides, the CDR3 is TGCAGCGTTGAAGTCGGGACTAGCGGGTGGTCGTTTCCCAATGAGCAGTTCTTC. It codes for CSVEVGTSGWSFPNEQFF.

Only a few counts were recorded for this clonotype. CDR3 DNA sequence: TGTGCCAGCAGTTCTTGGGAGACCCAGTACTTC. This translates into CASSSWETQYF. The chain links TRBV12-3 or TRBV12-4 to TRBJ2-5; D remains unclear. The CDR3 loop spans 11 amino acids. V gave up 4 bases and J gave up 5 bases, with 5 bases separating them.

Worth noting for this clonotype: A read error is possible here, since a much larger clone lies one base away. The chain has TRBV27 and TRBJ1-2; TRBD1 matches 7 bases. The CDR3 has 14 residues. CDR1 and CDR2 from the germline V gene are MNHEY and SMNVEV (reference sequence). The CDR3 loop reads CASSPSTGRYGFTF. The CDR3 DNA reads TGTGCCAGCAGTCCCTCGACAGGGAGATATGGCTTCACCTTC.

V usage is TRBV3-1 and J usage is TRBJ2-1, with no clear D. CDR3 length: 13 amino acids. Germline V lookup: CDR1 LGHDT, CDR2 YNNKEL (reference sequence). Deletions cut 4 bases from V and 3 bases from J, with 7 bases between. In DNA, the CDR3 is TGTGCCAGCAGCCTTCAAGTCTACAATGAGCAGTTCTTC. Protein product: CASSLQVYNEQFF.

This clonotype was recorded at least ten times. V and J are TRBV11-2 and TRBJ2-3; 8 bases fit TRBD1. Trimming at V came to 4 bases and at J to 10 bases, leaving 19 bases not matched to a gene. In germline, CDR1 is SGHAT, CDR2 FQNNGV. The CDR3 sequence is 17 residues long. As DNA, the CDR3 is TGTGCCAGCAGCTCAGGGGGCTGGGAGCCCCGGGCTGGGGCGCAGTATTTT. Protein product: CASSSGGWEPRAGAQYF. Based on the CDR3 plus reference TRBV11-2 and TRBJ2-3, the full variable domain is EAGVAQSPRYKIIEKRQSVAFWCNPISGHATLYWYQQILGQGPKLLIQFQNNGVVDDSQLPKDRFSAERLKGVDSTLKIQPAKLEDSAVYLCASSSGGWEPRAGAQYFGPGTRLTVL.

This clonotype was counted ten times or more. The chain combines TRBV4-1 with TRBJ1-5; D is unclear. Germline V gene lookup returns CDR1 MGHRA and CDR2 YSYEKL. V lost 2 bases, J lost 6 bases, and 8 bases lay in between. The CDR3 is made up of 13 amino acids. The CDR3 loop is CASSQTQIQPQHF. CDR3 sequence (DNA): TGCGCCAGCAGCCAAACGCAGATTCAGCCCCAGCATTTT.

This clonotype was seen a handful of times. The rearrangement joins TRBV19 to TRBJ2-1, with 9 positions matching TRBD2. This CDR3 spans 16 amino acids. Germline CDR1 reads LNHDA; CDR2 reads SQIVND (reference sequence). J gave up 10 bases and V 4 bases, and 14 bases lay outside the gene matches. The CDR3, as DNA: TGTGCCAGTAGTAGACTCGGGGCGGGAGGGCCGAAGGAGCAGTTCTTC. It translates to CASSRLGAGGPKEQFF.

This clonotype was seen a few times. This chain joins TRBV12-5 and TRBJ2-1; 10 nucleotides match TRBD2. The V gene end was trimmed by 6 bases and the J gene end by 9 bases; junction bases not matched to a gene: 8. The length of the CDR3 is 14 residues. Germline V lookup: CDR1 LGHNT, CDR2 FRNRAP. CDR3 region: CASGVRLAGGEQFF. The CDR3 coding sequence is TGTGCTAGTGGGGTCCGACTAGCGGGCGGTGAGCAGTTCTTC.

The chain employs TRBV6-6 and TRBJ1-2, with a tentative D call TRBD1 (5 bases). CDR3 length equals 18 residues. V lost 4 bases and J 3 bases, leaving 24 bases between the germline ends. Germline V gene sequence: CDR1 MNHNY, CDR2 SVGAGI (reference sequence). CDR3 coding DNA: TGTGCCAGCAGTTCCCTCACTCCGGGGCGTGATATGGACTATGGCTACACCTTC. Protein sequence: CASSSLTPGRDMDYGYTF.

This clonotype was recorded many times. V and J are TRBV7-2 and TRBJ2-2, with D possibly being TRBD2 (5 bases). The CDR3 contains 14 residues. With 5 bases removed from V and 1 base from J, the gap between germline ends came to 8 bases. Germline CDR1 SGHTA, CDR2 FQGNSA. This CDR3 reads CASSRTRNTGELFF. In DNA, the CDR3 is TGTGCCAGCAGCCGAACTAGGAACACCGGGGAGCTGTTTTTT.

This clonotype showed up many times. The chain combines TRBV18 with TRBJ2-1; D gene uncertain. Germline assignment: CDR1 KGHSH and CDR2 LQKENI. V lost 10 bases and J 1 base, leaving 17 bases between the germline ends. The CDR3 has 15 residues. The CDR3 DNA reads TGTGCCACCTCCACCCGGCAGGCTTCCTACAATGAGCAGTTCTTC. It specifies CATSTRQASYNEQFF.

The chain links TRBV5-4 to TRBJ2-3, with D possibly being TRBD1 (5 bases). The V and J ends lost 5 bases and 6 bases respectively, with 13 bases between them. The germline V gene encodes CDR1 SGHNT and CDR2 YYREEE (reference sequence). CDR3 size: 13 residues. CDR3 DNA sequence: TGTGCCAGCAGACCCATAGGGGCGGATACGCAGTATTTT. Protein product: CASRPIGADTQYF.

This clonotype was observed at least ten times. CDR3 bases: TGTGCCAGCAGTTATAGGGCCCCACCAAATCAGTATTTT. This sequence encodes CASSYRAPPNQYF. This chain joins TRBV6-5 and TRBJ2-3; no clear D. Trimming stripped 3 bases from V and 12 bases from J, with 16 bases between. The CDR3 length is 13 residues. Per the germline V gene, CDR1 is MNHEY and CDR2 is SVGAGI.

This clonotype came up many times. The V call is TRBV5-5, the J call TRBJ1-2; perhaps TRBD1 as D (5 bases). Trimming removed 3 bases at V and 4 bases at J, with 16 bases between. In germline, CDR1 is SGHKS, CDR2 YYEKEE (reference sequence). This CDR3 has 15 amino acids. In DNA, the CDR3 is TGTGCCAGCAGCTCGCAGGGTAGGAGGATCTATGGCTACACCTTC. Its translation is CASSSQGRRIYGYTF.

The sample holds many counts of this clonotype. V usage is TRBV13 and J usage is TRBJ2-1; 11 bases align to TRBD2. Unmatched junction bases numbered 11, after V lost 5 bases and J lost 5 bases. This CDR3 has 17 amino acids. The V gene's germline CDR1 is PRHDT and CDR2 FYEKMQ (reference sequence). CDR3 sequence reads: CASSQPTGLAVDNEQFF. In nucleotides, the CDR3 is TGTGCCAGCAGCCAGCCTACGGGACTAGCGGTCGACAATGAGCAGTTCTTC. Full variable domain (missing parts from reference TRBV13 and TRBJ2-1): AAGVIQSPRHLIKEKRETATLKCYPIPRHDTVYWYQQGPGQDPQFLISFYEKMQSDKGSIPDRFSAQQFSDYHSELNMSSLELGDSALYFCASSQPTGLAVDNEQFFGPGTRLTVL.

Comments on this clonotype: Given a much more abundant clone one base away, this may be a read error. J is TRBJ2-1 and V is TRBV10-2; D not certain. Trimming left V 5 bases short and J 7 bases short, with 18 bases between. There are 15 residues in the CDR3. From germline, CDR1 is WSHSY and CDR2 SAAADI. This chain's CDR3 is CASSSTGIPANEQFF. In DNA, the CDR3 is TGCGCCAGCAGTTCAACTGGTATCCCTGCTAATGAGCAGTTCTTC.

CDR3 in amino acids: CASSRGHYNEKLFF. The CDR3 DNA reads TGTGCCAGTAGTCGAGGACACTATAATGAAAAACTGTTTTTT. This sequence joins TRBV19 and TRBJ1-4; the D gene is possibly TRBD1 (5 bases). CDR3 length equals 14 residues. The germline V gene encodes CDR1 LNHDA and CDR2 SQIVND (reference sequence). The V end lost 5 bases, the J end lost 4 bases, and 11 bases lay between the germline ends.

There are many counts of this clonotype. The gene calls are TRBV3-1 and TRBJ2-3; perhaps D is TRBD1 or TRBD2 (5 bases each). CDR1 and CDR2 from the germline V gene are LGHDT and YNNKEL (reference sequence). V was pared by 6 bases and J by 2 bases, with 9 bases between. This CDR3 is 13 amino acids long. The CDR3 nucleotides are TGTGCCAGCAGTCCGGGGCTCACAGATACGCAGTATTTT. Translating it yields CASSPGLTDTQYF.

At least ten counts were recorded for this clonotype. The chain links TRBV19 to TRBJ1-5, with D possibly matching TRBD1 (5 bases). The V end was cut by 5 bases, the J end by 4 bases, with 12 bases between. The CDR3 contains 14 residues. CDR1 and CDR2 from the germline V gene are LNHDA and SQIVND (reference sequence). This chain's CDR3 is CASSGAWVNQPQHF. For the CDR3, the DNA is TGTGCCAGTAGTGGGGCCTGGGTAAATCAGCCCCAGCATTTT. The full variable domain, with the rest looked up from reference TRBV19 and TRBJ1-5, is DGGITQSPKYLFRKEGQNVTLSCEQNLNHDAMYWYRQDPGQGLRLIYYSQIVNDFQKGDIAEGYSVSREKKESFPLTVTSAQKNPTAFYLCASSGAWVNQPQHFGDGTRLSIL.

The chain employs TRBV7-6 and TRBJ1-6, with TRBD1 matching over 8 bases. The CDR3 is 16 amino acids. With V trimmed by 1 base and J by 10 bases, 9 bases remained unmatched. Germline CDR1 reads SGHVS; CDR2 reads FNYEAQ. The CDR3 DNA reads TGTGCCAGCAGCTTAGACACAGGGGGTCAAAGCTCACCCCTCCACTTT. Protein product: CASSLDTGGQSSPLHF.